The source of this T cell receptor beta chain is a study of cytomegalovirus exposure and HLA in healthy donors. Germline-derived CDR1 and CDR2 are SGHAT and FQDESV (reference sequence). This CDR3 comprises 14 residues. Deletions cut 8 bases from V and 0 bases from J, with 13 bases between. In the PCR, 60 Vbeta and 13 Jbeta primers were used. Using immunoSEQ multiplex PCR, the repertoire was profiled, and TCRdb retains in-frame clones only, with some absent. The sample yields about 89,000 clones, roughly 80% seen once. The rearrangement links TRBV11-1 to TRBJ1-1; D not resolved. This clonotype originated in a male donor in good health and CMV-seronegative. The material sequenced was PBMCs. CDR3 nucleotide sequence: TGTGCCAGCGGCCGGGTAGAAATGAACACTGAAGCTTTCTTT. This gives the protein CASGRVEMNTEAFF.